The clone carrying this TCR beta chain has only one observation. Antigen unknown. The table came from immunoSEQ multiplex PCR; TCRdb's copy has only in-frame clones and leaves some out. The table lists 65,000 to 85,000 clones, about nine tenths of them singletons. The data stem from a study of OX40 agonist ivuxolimab in advanced cancers. Across the whole study: Patients received the agonistic anti-OX40 (CD134) antibody ivuxolimab. There were three patients with partial responses, one having hepatocellular carcinoma and two cutaneous melanoma.

The CDR3 spans 14 residues. CDR1 ENHRY and CDR2 SYGVKD come from the germline V gene. The V and J ends lost 2 bases and 0 bases respectively, with 7 bases between them. General study points: Clonal expansion among partial responders at 0.1-3.0 mg/kg ranked near the lowest.

This sequence was found in an adult with an advanced solid tumor such as melanoma, head and neck, liver or kidney cancer. Source: CD4+ or CD8+ T cells sorted from blood, taken in a trial of the OX40 agonist ivuxolimab. The genes are TRBV10-3 and TRBJ1-1, with D unresolved. The DNA of the CDR3 is TGTGCCATCAGTGAGAGGGAATTGAACACTGAAGCTTTCTTT. It yields the protein CAISERELNTEAFF.